Listed below are T cell receptor beta chains from one sample, sequenced in a study of cytomegalovirus exposure and HLA in healthy donors. Sequencing was performed with immunoSEQ multiplex PCR; in TCRdb, only in-frame clones are kept and a portion is missing. The table shows 92,000 or so clones, with approximately 64% occurring only once. The sample consisted of PBMCs. The receptor source for this set is a woman aged 50 to 65 in good health and CMV-seropositive. The CDR3 runs from the conserved cysteine through the conserved F or W. The order of the fields is J gene, D gene, clone size, V gene, CDR3 DNA, CDR3 protein. A D gene is named only where the DNA matches it firmly. Clone size is not always given. Where it is, it says once, few, many or a class for expanded clones.

J gene: TRBJ2-7; D gene: -; clone size: -; V gene: TRBV11-2; CDR3 DNA: TGTGCCAGCAGCTTAGCCCAGGTTTACGAGCAGTACTTC; CDR3 protein: CASSLAQVYEQYF
J gene: TRBJ2-1; D gene: -; clone size: -; V gene: TRBV7-2; CDR3 DNA: TGTGCCAGCAGCTTAGGGCCGGGGGTTTACAATGAGCAGTTCTTC; CDR3 protein: CASSLGPGVYNEQFF
J gene: TRBJ2-3; D gene: -; clone size: once; V gene: TRBV28; CDR3 DNA: TGTGCCAGCAGATCTACAGGGAAGGATACGCAGTATTTT; CDR3 protein: CASRSTGKDTQYF
J gene: TRBJ1-1; D gene: TRBD1; clone size: -; V gene: TRBV6-1; CDR3 DNA: TGTGCCAGCAGAAACAGGGGGATCACTGAAGCTTTCTTT; CDR3 protein: CASRNRGITEAFF
J gene: TRBJ1-2; D gene: TRBD1; clone size: few; V gene: TRBV4-3; CDR3 DNA: TGCGCCAGCAGCCACACGACAGGGTGGCTCGGCTACACCTTC; CDR3 protein: CASSHTTGWLGYTF
J gene: TRBJ1-4; D gene: -; clone size: -; V gene: TRBV6-1; CDR3 DNA: TGTGCCAGCAGTGCCGGGGGATATGAAAAACTGTTTTTT; CDR3 protein: CASSAGGYEKLFF
J gene: TRBJ2-7; D gene: -; clone size: -; V gene: TRBV6-5; CDR3 DNA: TGTGCCAGCAAACTCCAGGGGACCTCCTACGAGCAGTACTTC; CDR3 protein: CASKLQGTSYEQYF
J gene: TRBJ1-2; D gene: TRBD1; clone size: -; V gene: TRBV28; CDR3 DNA: TGTGCCAGCAGGTTGACAGGGAACTATGGCTACACCTTC; CDR3 protein: CASRLTGNYGYTF
J gene: TRBJ1-6; D gene: -; clone size: -; V gene: TRBV5-1; CDR3 DNA: TGCGCCAGCAGCTTCACCGAGGGGGGAGGGTCCTATTGGAATTCACCCCTCCACTTT; CDR3 protein: CASSFTEGGGSYWNSPLHF
J gene: TRBJ1-1; D gene: TRBD1; clone size: few; V gene: TRBV6-5; CDR3 DNA: TGTGCCAGCAGCCGACAGGGGGCGGGCACTGAAGCTTTCTTT; CDR3 protein: CASSRQGAGTEAFF
J gene: TRBJ1-6; D gene: -; clone size: -; V gene: TRBV21-1; CDR3 DNA: TGTGCCAGCAGCCAAGGGACAGGGTCTTCACCCCTCCACTTT; CDR3 protein: CASSQGTGSSPLHF
J gene: TRBJ1-2; D gene: TRBD1; clone size: -; V gene: TRBV5-1; CDR3 DNA: TGCGCCAGCAGCCGAGGGACAGGGGAGGGCTACACCTTC; CDR3 protein: CASSRGTGEGYTF
J gene: TRBJ1-1; D gene: -; clone size: -; V gene: TRBV29-1; CDR3 DNA: TGCAGCGTTGAAGGGGAGGGCGCTGAAGCTTTCTTT; CDR3 protein: CSVEGEGAEAFF
J gene: TRBJ2-7; D gene: TRBD1; clone size: -; V gene: TRBV2; CDR3 DNA: TGTGCCAGCAGTGAGGACAGGCGAACCTACGAGCAGTACTTC; CDR3 protein: CASSEDRRTYEQYF
J gene: TRBJ2-3; D gene: TRBD2; clone size: few; V gene: TRBV7-9; CDR3 DNA: TGTGCCAGCAGCCCCCGACTAGCGGGGGCCACAGATACGCAGTATTTT; CDR3 protein: CASSPRLAGATDTQYF
J gene: TRBJ2-7; D gene: -; clone size: -; V gene: TRBV19; CDR3 DNA: TGTGCCACCCGACAGACCTATTCCTACGAGCAGTACTTC; CDR3 protein: CATRQTYSYEQYF
J gene: TRBJ1-2; D gene: -; clone size: few; V gene: TRBV27; CDR3 DNA: TGTGCCAGCAGGAGAGAGCCCTATGGCTACACCTTC; CDR3 protein: CASRREPYGYTF
J gene: TRBJ1-6; D gene: TRBD1; clone size: few; V gene: TRBV10-2; CDR3 DNA: TGCGCCACCAACCCCGGGACAGTAAATTCACCCCTCCACTTT; CDR3 protein: CATNPGTVNSPLHF
J gene: TRBJ2-5; D gene: TRBD1; clone size: -; V gene: TRBV6-5; CDR3 DNA: TGTGCCAGCAGACCGGACAGGGCTGGCCAAGAGACCCAGTACTTC; CDR3 protein: CASRPDRAGQETQYF
J gene: TRBJ1-1; D gene: -; clone size: -; V gene: TRBV5-1; CDR3 DNA: TGCGCCAGCAGCCGAGTCGGGGGAATAAACACTGAAGCTTTCTTT; CDR3 protein: CASSRVGGINTEAFF
J gene: TRBJ2-2; D gene: -; clone size: -; V gene: TRBV30; CDR3 DNA: TGTGCCTGGAAACAGGGAGGGACCGGGGAGCTGTTTTTT; CDR3 protein: CAWKQGGTGELFF
J gene: TRBJ2-1; D gene: TRBD2; clone size: -; V gene: TRBV9; CDR3 DNA: TGTGCCAGCAGCGTAGCGAGGACTAGCGAGGCGAATGAGCAGTTCTTC; CDR3 protein: CASSVARTSEANEQFF
J gene: TRBJ1-2; D gene: -; clone size: medium-sized; V gene: TRBV4-1; CDR3 DNA: TGCGCCAGCAGCCAAGATCACAGGATGAATGGCTACACCTTC; CDR3 protein: CASSQDHRMNGYTF
J gene: TRBJ1-4; D gene: TRBD1; clone size: -; V gene: TRBV28; CDR3 DNA: TGTGCCAGCAGTTACTTCGGGACAGGGTCAAATGAAAAACTGTTTTTT; CDR3 protein: CASSYFGTGSNEKLFF
J gene: TRBJ1-2; D gene: -; clone size: medium-sized; V gene: TRBV25-1; CDR3 DNA: TGTGCCAGCAGCTTATGGGGCGAAAGCTATGGCTACACCTTC; CDR3 protein: CASSLWGESYGYTF
J gene: TRBJ1-1; D gene: -; clone size: -; V gene: TRBV19; CDR3 DNA: TGTGCCAGTAAGCTCAACCGATACGGAGAGGGTCTGAACACTGAAGCTTTCTTT; CDR3 protein: CASKLNRYGEGLNTEAFF
J gene: TRBJ2-1; D gene: TRBD2; clone size: -; V gene: TRBV25-1; CDR3 DNA: TGTGCCAGCAAAGGACTAGCGGACTACAATGAGCAGTTCTTC; CDR3 protein: CASKGLADYNEQFF
J gene: TRBJ1-6; D gene: -; clone size: -; V gene: TRBV9; CDR3 DNA: TGTGCCAGCAGCGTAGGGTCAGGTTTTTTAAGCTCACCCCTCCACTTT; CDR3 protein: CASSVGSGFLSSPLHF
J gene: TRBJ1-5; D gene: -; clone size: -; V gene: TRBV2; CDR3 DNA: TGTGCCAGCAGTGGGTTTGGCAGCGCTCGCCCTAGCAATCAGCCCCAGCATTTT; CDR3 protein: CASSGFGSARPSNQPQHF
J gene: TRBJ2-5; D gene: TRBD2; clone size: once; V gene: TRBV7-9; CDR3 DNA: TGTGCCAGCAGCTTAGGTAGCGGGTGGATCGAGACCCAGTACTTC; CDR3 protein: CASSLGSGWIETQYF
J gene: TRBJ1-2; D gene: TRBD1; clone size: -; V gene: TRBV4-3; CDR3 DNA: TGCGCCAGCAGCCAAGAATCGACAGGGAGGTATGGCTACACCTTC; CDR3 protein: CASSQESTGRYGYTF
J gene: TRBJ2-3; D gene: TRBD2; clone size: few; V gene: TRBV7-6; CDR3 DNA: TGTGCCAGCAGCACTAGCGGGGGGGCGTACTCGACAGATACGCAGTATTTT; CDR3 protein: CASSTSGGAYSTDTQYF
J gene: TRBJ2-7; D gene: -; clone size: -; V gene: TRBV6-5; CDR3 DNA: TGTGCCAGCAAGCGAGACAGCACCTACGAGCAGTACTTC; CDR3 protein: CASKRDSTYEQYF
J gene: TRBJ2-7; D gene: TRBD2; clone size: -; V gene: TRBV14; CDR3 DNA: TGTGCCAGCAGCCATAGGCAATTGAGTAGCGGGGGCCGATTCTACGAGCAGTACTTC; CDR3 protein: CASSHRQLSSGGRFYEQYF
J gene: TRBJ1-1; D gene: -; clone size: -; V gene: TRBV30; CDR3 DNA: TGTGCCTGGAGTGTGTCAGGGGACACTGAAGCTTTCTTT; CDR3 protein: CAWSVSGDTEAFF
J gene: TRBJ2-5; D gene: TRBD1; clone size: -; V gene: TRBV2; CDR3 DNA: TGTGCCAGCACCACCTCGACAGGGTTCGGGGAGACCCAGTACTTC; CDR3 protein: CASTTSTGFGETQYF
J gene: TRBJ2-1; D gene: -; clone size: -; V gene: TRBV7-9; CDR3 DNA: TGTGCCAGCAGCTTAGCATCGCAGGGTAATGAGCAGTTCTTC; CDR3 protein: CASSLASQGNEQFF